This T cell receptor (beta chain) was profiled in a study of blood T cell repertoires in COVID-19. Study-wide background: Acute and convalescent COVID-19 specimens originated in the United States, Italy and Spain. T cells, B-cell-depleted T cells, or PBMCs provided the cDNA or gDNA that served as material.

V shed 2 bases, J shed 8 bases, and the junction held 11 bases outside the gene matches. CDR1 and CDR2 (germline): SEHNR, FQNEAQ (reference sequence). The CDR3 is made up of 16 amino acids. In the authors' workflow: Amplification of reference gene primers was used by the study to estimate nucleated cell counts. Here immunoSEQ multiplex PCR was the method, and the copy in TCRdb shows in-frame clones only, minus some. V, J and clone size are those of that table, while D and trimming were read from the DNA. The data hold about 400,000 clones, with roughly 90% observed a single time. The receptor was isolated from a man aged 35-49 years with acute or convalescent COVID-19. The sequencing sample was made of peripheral blood. V usage is TRBV7-9 and J usage is TRBJ1-2, with 10 bases lining up with TRBD1. CDR3 region: CASSLSSRGTGDGYTF. The CDR3 nucleotides are TGTGCCAGCAGCTTAAGTTCACGGGGGACAGGGGACGGCTACACCTTC.